This entry is about one TCR beta chain. This entry comes from a study of sequential checkpoint blockade in melanoma. V was shortened by 0 bases and J by 9 bases, with 13 bases between the two germline ends. Germline lookup yields CDR1 SGDLS and CDR2 YYNGEE. The CDR3 sequence is 14 residues long. Treatment specified: randomized to nivolumab then ipilimumab (arm A) or the reverse (arm B). The assay was immunoSEQ multiplex PCR, and TCRdb's table has in-frame clones only and misses some. The sample comprises tens of thousands of clones, around 70% of which are singletons, and under 20% rests with the top ten.

The V call is TRBV9, the J call TRBJ2-1, with D unclear. The clonotype comes from a human donor with melanoma. Sequencing was performed on CD8+ T cells sorted from blood (inferred from file names), taken from a patient given nivolumab and ipilimumab in sequence. CDR3 residues: CASSVASRLREQFF. DNA for the CDR3: TGTGCCAGCAGCGTAGCTTCTAGGCTACGTGAGCAGTTCTTC. Variable domain in full (rest from reference TRBV9 and TRBJ2-1): DSGVTQTPKHLITATGQRVTLRCSPRSGDLSVYWYQQSLDQGLQFLIQYYNGEERAKGNILERFSAQQFPDLHSELNLSSLELGDSALYFCASSVASRLREQFFGPGTRLTVL.